Listed below are T cell receptor beta chains from one sample, sequenced in a study of CD8 T cells in ankylosing spondylitis. A single record per CDR3 protein comes from TCRdb applying MiXCR to the 5' RACE reads. The data contain 300,000 to 400,000 distinct CDR3 sequences, 11% of them seen just once; the ten biggest clones take up about 10%. The sequencing sample was made of blood, either unsorted or a sorted T cell fraction (not recorded which). The receptors originated from a female donor with ankylosing spondylitis or in good health (not recorded which). Each CDR3 is given with its conserved first and last residue. Fields, in order: D gene, J gene, clone size, V gene, CDR3 DNA, CDR3 protein. D genes are given only for firm matches. Expanded clones get a size class; other rows say once, few or many, or leave the size out.

D: TRBD1
J: TRBJ2-1
size: -
V: TRBV11-2
DNA: TGTGCCAGCAGCCGCTGGACAGGGTGGGATGAGCAGTTCTTC
CDR3: CASSRWTGWDEQFF

D: -
J: TRBJ1-2
size: many
V: TRBV5-1
DNA: TGCGCCAGCAGCCCTAACTCAGGGGCCTTAAGGGGCTACACCTTC
CDR3: CASSPNSGALRGYTF

D: -
J: TRBJ2-7
size: many
V: TRBV20-1
DNA: TGCAGTGCTAGGCGTAGGGTTGGAAGTATCGACGAGCAGTACTTC
CDR3: CSARRRVGSIDEQYF

D: TRBD1
J: TRBJ2-1
size: many
V: TRBV10-3
DNA: TGTGCCATCAGCGCGTCGGCAGGGGGCATGTTCTTC
CDR3: CAISASAGGMFF

D: TRBD2
J: TRBJ2-3
size: many
V: TRBV5-1
DNA: TGCGCCAGCAGCCCGAGCGGGGTCGGCACAGATACGCAGTATTTT
CDR3: CASSPSGVGTDTQYF

D: -
J: TRBJ1-3
size: many
V: TRBV20-1
DNA: TGCAGTGCGGCAGGGACATTAGGAAACACCATATATTTT
CDR3: CSAAGTLGNTIYF

D: -
J: TRBJ2-1
size: -
V: TRBV20-1
DNA: TGCTGTGCTAGAGATCGAAATGGCCTCCAATCCTACAATGAGCAGTTCTTC
CDR3: CCARDRNGLQSYNEQFF

D: -
J: TRBJ2-6
size: many
V: TRBV12-3/TRBV12-4
DNA: TGTGCCAGCAGGTACTCTGGGGCCAACGTCCTGACTTTC
CDR3: CASRYSGANVLTF

D: -
J: TRBJ1-4
size: few
V: TRBV7-2
DNA: TGTGCCAGCAGCTTCGGGTTAAATAATGAAAAACTGTTTTTT
CDR3: CASSFGLNNEKLFF

D: -
J: TRBJ2-7
size: few
V: TRBV7-9
DNA: TGTGCCAGCAGCTTAGTCGGGTCTGCGGACGAGCAGTACTTC
CDR3: CASSLVGSADEQYF

D: -
J: TRBJ2-1
size: many
V: TRBV20-1
DNA: TGCAGTGCTAGTCCAGCGGGCAGGAATGAGCAGTTCTTC
CDR3: CSASPAGRNEQFF

D: TRBD1
J: TRBJ2-2
size: many
V: TRBV5-1
DNA: TGCGCCAGCAGCGCCCCGCAGGGGGCGATCGTCACCGGGGAGCTGTTTTTT
CDR3: CASSAPQGAIVTGELFF

D: -
J: TRBJ1-1
size: few
V: TRBV30
DNA: TGTGCCTGGAGTAATGGGGGGCTGGCTGAAGCTTTCTTT
CDR3: CAWSNGGLAEAFF

D: -
J: TRBJ2-7
size: many
V: TRBV28
DNA: TGTGCCAGCAGTTTTACGGACGGAACCTACGAGCAGTACTTC
CDR3: CASSFTDGTYEQYF

D: TRBD1
J: TRBJ1-2
size: few
V: TRBV27
DNA: TGTGCCAGTAGTGGACAGGGTAACTATGGCTACACCTTC
CDR3: CASSGQGNYGYTF

D: -
J: TRBJ2-7
size: -
V: TRBV27
DNA: TGTGCCAGCAGTTTCGGAACGGGGTACACCTACGAGCAGTACTTC
CDR3: CASSFGTGYTYEQYF

D: -
J: TRBJ2-2
size: many
V: TRBV5-1
DNA: TGCGCCAGCAGCCCGGCTAGCCATCGGGCCGGGGAGCTGTTTTTT
CDR3: CASSPASHRAGELFF

D: TRBD2
J: TRBJ2-1
size: many
V: TRBV6-2/TRBV6-3
DNA: TGTGCCAGCAGTACCAGGACTAGCGGGAGTTTGGGTGAGCAGTTCTTC
CDR3: CASSTRTSGSLGEQFF

D: -
J: TRBJ2-1
size: many
V: TRBV5-1
DNA: TGCGCCAGCGGGTTTGAATCAGGAATCTATGAGCAGTTCTTC
CDR3: CASGFESGIYEQFF

D: TRBD2
J: TRBJ2-1
size: many
V: TRBV29-1
DNA: TGCAGCGTTGATCCAGCGGGGGGGTACTACAATGAGCAGTTCTTC
CDR3: CSVDPAGGYYNEQFF

D: TRBD2
J: TRBJ2-3
size: few
V: TRBV5-1
DNA: TGCGCCAGCAGCTTGGGAGCGGGGGAACCTATAAGCACAGATACGCAGTATTTT
CDR3: CASSLGAGEPISTDTQYF

D: -
J: TRBJ2-7
size: -
V: TRBV28
DNA: TGTGCCAGCATCCCCTGGGGGAATGTCCCCTCCTACGAGCAGTACTTC
CDR3: CASIPWGNVPSYEQYF

D: -
J: TRBJ2-7
size: few
V: TRBV20-1
DNA: TGCAGTGCTAGAGCCTTAGACCGCTACGAGCAGTACTTC
CDR3: CSARALDRYEQYF

D: TRBD2
J: TRBJ2-1
size: many
V: TRBV20-1
DNA: TGCAGTGCTAGACGCGGGAGGGCCTACAATGAGCAGTTCTTC
CDR3: CSARRGRAYNEQFF

D: TRBD2
J: TRBJ2-5
size: many
V: TRBV5-5
DNA: TGTGCCAGCAGCTTGAAGGTCGGGGGGGAGACCCAGTACTTC
CDR3: CASSLKVGGETQYF